This TCR beta chain was sequenced in a study of cytomegalovirus exposure and HLA in healthy donors. The germline gives CDR1 SNHLY, CDR2 FYNNEI. This CDR3 spans 14 amino acids. The V end was cut by 1 base, the J end by 4 bases, with 10 bases between. PCR amplification relied on 60 Vbeta primers (plus 13 Jbeta primers). Here immunoSEQ multiplex PCR was the method, and the copy in TCRdb shows in-frame clones only, minus some. The profile shows under 250,000 clones, 70% to 90% of them singletons. The table lists this clone with a count of one. Its matching antigen is unknown. Whole-study results and caveats: Later on, an analysis showed TCR association rates differing by HLA locus, with DRB1 the most and HLA-C the fewest. Whilst most TCR sequences proved rare, a subset of public TCRs occurred across many donors.

This chain joins TRBV2 and TRBJ1-2, with D perhaps TRBD1 (5 bases). Input material: PBMCs. The TCR comes from a human donor in good health. CDR3 in amino acids: CASSEGQGGYGYTF. CDR3 nucleotides: TGTGCCAGCAGTGAAGGGCAGGGCGGCTATGGCTACACCTTC.